Below are 20 T cell receptor beta chains sequenced from a single sample in a study of T cell changes during pregnancy in multiple sclerosis. Method: immunoSEQ multiplex PCR; TCRdb's copy keeps in-frame clones and lacks some. The sample consists of about 110,000 clones, roughly 89% of them appearing once. Sample: peripheral blood, taken before pregnancy. Receptors originate from a female donor with multiple sclerosis, enrolled in a pregnancy study.

This rearrangement joins TRBV9 to TRBJ1-2, with 7 bases lining up with TRBD1. The J segment lost 0 bases and the V segment lost 6 bases, leaving 17 bases of the junction unmatched. The germline gives CDR1 SGDLS, CDR2 YYNGEE. This CDR3 spans 18 amino acids. The CDR3 DNA follows: TGTGCCAGCATCCCAGGGGGGCAGGGTGAAGTAGCTAACTATGGCTACACCTTC. It codes for CASIPGGQGEVANYGYTF.

The rearrangement joins TRBV9 to TRBJ2-2; TRBD2 matches 9 bases. The trim removed 4 bases at V and 6 bases at J, leaving 4 bases unmatched. Germline loops: CDR1 SGDLS, CDR2 YYNGEE. The CDR3 consists of 14 residues. The CDR3 region is CASSKLAGAGELFF. The CDR3 DNA reads TGTGCCAGCAGCAAGTTAGCGGGAGCCGGGGAGCTGTTTTTT.

Here the CDR3 DNA reads TGTGCCAGCAGACGGACAGGGTGGCGGACAGATACGCAGTATTTT. This gives the protein CASRRTGWRTDTQYF. V is TRBV27 and J is TRBJ2-3; 8 bases fit TRBD1. Germline CDR1 reads MNHEY; CDR2 reads SMNVEV (reference sequence). The CDR3 has 15 residues. The V gene end was trimmed by 6 bases and the J gene end by 3 bases; junction bases not matched to a gene: 8.

The chain links TRBV4-1 to TRBJ2-5; 10 nucleotides match TRBD2. Germline CDR1 reads MGHRA; CDR2 reads YSYEKL. This CDR3 is built from 16 residues. V lost 1 base and J lost 5; bases outside the gene matches: 7. CDR3 nucleotides: TGCGCCAGCAGCCAAGGGACTAGCGGTGTCGGGGAGACCCAGTACTTC. Translating it yields CASSQGTSGVGETQYF.

The V call is TRBV6-1, the J call TRBJ1-3; D is unclear. Germline V CDR1 and CDR2: MNHNS, SASEGT. The CDR3 totals 14 residues. Deletions cut 4 bases from V and 0 bases from J, with 7 bases between. The CDR3 bases are TGTGCCAGCAGTGCAGCGAGCTCTGGAAACACCATATATTTT. Amino acid sequence: CASSAASSGNTIYF.

This clone showed up just a few times. This chain links TRBV5-1 with TRBJ1-2; 7 nucleotides match TRBD1. V was clipped by 4 bases and J by 8 bases; unmatched bases: 8. CDR1 and CDR2 (germline): SGHRS, YFSETQ. The CDR3 sequence is 13 residues long. CDR3: CASSPRQGTGYTF. The CDR3 coding sequence is TGCGCCAGCAGCCCACGACAGGGAACCGGCTACACCTTC.

The chain combines TRBV19 with TRBJ2-3, with 7 bases aligning to TRBD2. This CDR3 comprises 13 residues. Germline lookup yields CDR1 LNHDA and CDR2 SQIVND (reference sequence). Trimming removed 4 bases from V and 6 bases from J; junction bases left unmatched: 4. CDR3 amino acids: CASSKGEGDTQYF. The CDR3 DNA reads as TGTGCCAGTAGTAAAGGGGAGGGCGATACGCAGTATTTT.

The CDR3 sequence is CASSSRTGSSYEQYF. For the CDR3, the DNA is TGTGCCAGCAGCTCCCGGACAGGGAGCTCCTACGAGCAGTACTTC. V usage is TRBV21-1 and J usage is TRBJ2-7; whether TRBD1, the table's D call, matches the DNA was not checked. TRBV21-1 constitutes a pseudogene. The CDR3 runs 15 residues.

The chain links TRBV6-6 to TRBJ1-5; a weak D match, TRBD1 (5 bases). Germline V gives CDR1 MNHNY, CDR2 SVGAGI (reference sequence). The CDR3 is 16 residues long. Trimming removed 5 bases at V and 2 bases at J, with 16 bases between. The CDR3, as DNA: TGTGCCAGCAGTCACCGTGTAGGGGAGGGCAATCAGCCCCAGCATTTT. It is translated as CASSHRVGEGNQPQHF.

As DNA, the CDR3 is TGTGCCAGCAGCCGAGACAGGGCAGAGACCCAGTACTTC. It is translated as CASSRDRAETQYF. The V gene is TRBV11-3, the J gene TRBJ2-5; 7 bases are a match to TRBD1. Germline CDR1 reads SGHNT; CDR2 reads YENEEA. V was clipped by 5 bases and J by 4 bases; unmatched bases: 4. The CDR3 contains 13 residues.

The CDR3 nucleotides are TGTGCCAGCAGCTACGCGGACAGGGTCACTGAAGCTTTCTTT. It translates to CASSYADRVTEAFF. The chain couples TRBV6-5 to TRBJ1-1; 8 bases map to TRBD1. After removal of 6 bases from V and 4 bases from J, the junction contained 7 bases not matched to a gene. Germline V gene sequence: CDR1 MNHEY, CDR2 SVGAGI. The CDR3 runs 14 residues.

The J gene is TRBJ1-3, the V gene TRBV18; D unclear. Trimming took off 6 bases at V and 0 bases at J, with 9 bases between the two ends. This CDR3 is 14 amino acids long. Germline assignment: CDR1 KGHSH and CDR2 LQKENI. CDR3 region: CASSPGSSGNTIYF. In DNA form, the CDR3 reads TGTGCCAGCTCGCCGGGAAGCTCTGGAAACACCATATATTTT.

V and J are TRBV27 and TRBJ2-1; possible D gene TRBD1, 6 bases. Trimming took off 0 bases at V and 3 bases at J, with 12 bases between the two ends. This CDR3 has 16 amino acids. The V gene's germline CDR1 is MNHEY and CDR2 SMNVEV (reference sequence). DNA of the CDR3: TGTGCCAGCAGTTTATCTGGACAGAGGGGCTACAATGAGCAGTTCTTC. Its translation: CASSLSGQRGYNEQFF.

The gene calls are TRBV19 and TRBJ1-2; TRBD1 might be the D (5 bases). The CDR3 is 15 amino acids. Germline values: CDR1 LNHDA, CDR2 SQIVND (reference sequence). Trimming took off 3 bases at V and 3 bases at J, with 14 bases between the two ends. The CDR3 nucleotides read TGTGCCAGTAGTATGACAGTTATGGCGTACTATGGCTACACCTTC. This encodes CASSMTVMAYYGYTF.

J is TRBJ1-4 and V is TRBV30, with D hard to call. Germline V CDR1 and CDR2: GTSNPN, SVGIG (reference sequence). The CDR3 sequence is 12 residues long. Trimming removed 1 base at V and 4 bases at J, with 4 bases between. CDR3 bases: TGTGCCTGGAGTGGGAGTAATGAAAAACTGTTTTTT. Amino acid sequence: CAWSGSNEKLFF.

This chain connects TRBV14 to TRBJ2-5; 8 bases line up with TRBD2. Looked up from germline, CDR1 is SGHDN and CDR2 is FVKESK. J gave up 3 bases and V 2 bases, and 8 bases lay outside the gene matches. The CDR3 covers 16 residues. This CDR3 is CASSQLRQLAEETQYF. The CDR3 DNA is TGTGCCAGCAGCCAACTTAGGCAACTAGCGGAAGAGACCCAGTACTTC.

The genes are TRBV18 and TRBJ2-7; 9 positions match TRBD1. The CDR3 covers 15 residues. J lost 5 bases, V lost 1 base, and 6 bases had no gene match. The germline V gene encodes CDR1 KGHSH and CDR2 LQKENI. The CDR3 loop reads CASSPRTGGLHEQYF. CDR3 bases: TGTGCCAGCTCACCACGAACAGGGGGCTTACACGAGCAGTACTTC. The variable domain in full, completed from reference TRBV18 and TRBJ2-7, reads NAGVMQNPRHLVRRRGQEARLRCSPMKGHSHVYWYRQLPEEGLKFMVYLQKENIIDESGMPKERFSAEFPKEGPSILRIQQVVRGDSAAYFCASSPRTGGLHEQYFGPGTRLTVT.

V gene TRBV6-5 combines with J gene TRBJ1-6; TRBD1 matches at 7 bases. Per the germline V gene, CDR1 is MNHEY and CDR2 is SVGAGI. V shed 4 bases and J 9 bases; nucleotides not matched to a gene: 6. CDR3 length equals 14 residues. Written as DNA, the CDR3 is TGTGCCAGCAGTTCAAGGGGGCGGACTTCACCCCTCCACTTT. Encoded protein: CASSSRGRTSPLHF.

A single count supports this clone. V is TRBV7-2 and J is TRBJ2-5; D not certain. Germline V gene sequence: CDR1 SGHTA, CDR2 FQGNSA. The V end was cut by 7 bases, the J end by 2 bases, with 11 bases between. CDR3 length: 13 amino acids. DNA for the CDR3: TGTGCCAGCACCCCCCGGAGTCAAGAGACCCAGTACTTC. Amino acids: CASTPRSQETQYF.

The chain combines TRBV27 with TRBJ2-3, with unresolved D. The germline V gene encodes CDR1 MNHEY and CDR2 SMNVEV (reference sequence). V lost 2 bases and J 0 bases, leaving 6 bases between the germline ends. This CDR3 is built from 14 residues. The CDR3, as DNA: TGTGCCAGCAGTTTAGAACGGAGCACAGATACGCAGTATTTT. Encoded protein: CASSLERSTDTQYF.